This TCR beta chain was documented in a study of blood T cell repertoires in COVID-19. After removal of 5 bases from V and 3 bases from J, the junction contained 6 bases not matched to a gene. This CDR3 spans 14 amino acids. CDR1 is MDHEN and CDR2 is SYDVKM in the germline V gene. Only in-frame clones appear in the TCRdb table, and some are missing; sequencing was by immunoSEQ multiplex PCR. This table has roughly 180,000 clones, about 90% appearing once. Cohort allocation depended upon clinical history that participants reported. Sequences were obtained from PBMCs or T cells enriched from blood (not recorded which). The sequence derives from a woman in her thirties who had recovered from COVID-19. V and J are TRBV28 and TRBJ2-7, with TRBD2 identical over 8 bases. The CDR3 sequence is CASSNGLAIYEQYF. The CDR3 DNA reads as TGTGCCAGCAGTAACGGACTAGCAATCTACGAGCAGTACTTC.